This TCR beta chain was recorded in a study of cytomegalovirus exposure and HLA in healthy donors. TCRdb keeps only in-frame clones here, not all; method: immunoSEQ multiplex PCR. Of some 130,000 clones in the sample, about nine tenths were seen once. Germline CDR1 MNHNS, CDR2 SASEGT. This CDR3 comprises 14 residues. Trimming stripped 1 base from V and 4 bases from J, with 11 bases between. The sample taken for sequencing was PBMCs. V is TRBV6-1 and J is TRBJ2-7, with TRBD1 as a possible D gene (6 bases). This TCR came from a man younger than 35 in good health and CMV-seronegative. The CDR3 is CASSEVGAGYEQYF. The CDR3 nucleotides are TGTGCCAGCAGTGAAGTGGGGGCCGGGTACGAGCAGTACTTC.